The clone carrying this T cell receptor beta chain was picked up a small number of times. Antigen: not known. The table came from immunoSEQ multiplex PCR; TCRdb's copy has only in-frame clones and leaves some out. There are about 13,000 clones in the sample; approximately 86% occur only once, and 37% lies in the top ten. The sample belongs to a study of PD-1 blockade in classical Hodgkin lymphoma. General observations from the study: The CD4+ diversity rise by C4D1 was clearest in complete responders.

Following autologous stem cell transplantation, relapse occurred in every patient, and exposure to brentuximab vedotin varied. The source was peripheral blood mononuclear cells (PBMCs), collected at baseline. The TCR comes from a human donor with classical Hodgkin lymphoma.

CDR3 bases: TGTGCCAGTACAAACCGGGACGACAAGTACTTC. This encodes CASTNRDDKYF. The gene calls are TRBV7-5 and TRBJ2-5. TRBV7-5 is given as a pseudogene. This CDR3 region has 11 residues.